Given below is one TCR beta chain in context. The record originates from a study of blood T cell repertoires in COVID-19. Measured with immunoSEQ multiplex PCR; TCRdb has only the in-frame clones, and not every one. The sample includes hundreds of thousands of clones, about 88% of them seen just once. This CDR3 has 12 residues. V was trimmed by 8 bases and J by 5 bases, leaving 9 bases between them. Germline lookup yields CDR1 WNHNN and CDR2 SYGVQD (reference sequence). Sequences were obtained from PBMCs or T cells enriched from blood (not recorded which). This clonotype originated in a woman in her forties or fifties who had recovered from COVID-19. The chain uses TRBV10-1 and TRBJ2-2, with D possibly TRBD2 on 5 matching bases. CDR3 sequence reads: CASSSGTGELFF. In DNA form, the CDR3 reads TGCGCCAGCTCCAGCGGAACCGGGGAGCTGTTTTTT.